Listed here are 9 T cell receptor beta chains from one sample, sequenced in a study of vaccination effects on CD4 cells after COVID-19. Sequencing was preceded by expansion of antigen-specific CD4+ T cells with viral peptide pools in the ViraFEST assay. CD4+ T cell isolation took place after 10 days of culture. Negative nucleocapsid antibody tests before and after vaccination confirmed no previous SARS-CoV-2 infection. Their target antigens are unknown. TCRdb keeps only in-frame clones here, not all; method: immunoSEQ multiplex PCR. The sample contains around 23,000 clones, 76% of which appear only once. Sample: CD4+ T cells from PBMCs cultured with HCoV-NL63 spike peptides, taken before COVID-19 vaccination. These receptors were collected from a human donor who received a COVID-19 vaccine.

The chain uses TRBV9 and TRBJ1-5; 10 bases are shared with TRBD1. The CDR3 runs 14 residues. The V gene end was trimmed by 4 bases and the J gene end by 6 bases; junction bases not matched to a gene: 4. Looked up from germline, CDR1 is SGDLS and CDR2 is YYNGEE. The CDR3 DNA reads as TGTGCCAGCAGCTCGGGACAGGGGTTTCAGCCCCAGCATTTT. Amino acid sequence: CASSSGQGFQPQHF.

The chain joins TRBV7-9 to TRBJ2-1, with 9 bases lining up with TRBD1. J lost 2 bases, V lost 4 bases, and 15 bases had no gene match. CDR3 length: 19 residues. Germline CDR1 SEHNR, CDR2 FQNEAQ (reference sequence). CDR3 nucleotides: TGTGCCAGCAGCTACCTATCCATTGGGGGACAGGGAGCCTACAATGAGCAGTTCTTC. Translated: CASSYLSIGGQGAYNEQFF. The full variable domain, completed using reference TRBV7-9 and TRBJ2-1, is DTGVSQNPRHKITKRGQNVTFRCDPISEHNRLYWYRQTLGQGPEFLTYFQNEAQLEKSRLLSDRFSAERPKGSFSTLEIQRTEQGDSAMYLCASSYLSIGGQGAYNEQFFGPGTRLTVL.

The rearrangement joins TRBV11-3 to TRBJ2-1; D may be TRBD1 (8 bases). Germline V gene lookup returns CDR1 SGHNT and CDR2 YENEEA. The CDR3 spans 18 residues. V was shortened by 0 bases and J by 6 bases, with 21 bases between the two germline ends. CDR3 coding DNA: TGTGCCAGCAGCTTAGATCAGGGAGGGACAGGTACCACCAATGAGCAGTTCTTC. Translation gives CASSLDQGGTGTTNEQFF.

The CDR3 DNA reads TGTGCCTGGCAAACAGGGTACGGGAACACCGGGGAGCTGTTTTTT. Protein: CAWQTGYGNTGELFF. The gene calls are TRBV30 and TRBJ2-2; D perhaps matches TRBD1 (6 bases). From germline, CDR1 is GTSNPN and CDR2 SVGIG (reference sequence). V lost 5 bases to trimming and J lost 1 base, with 14 bases between them. This CDR3 region has 15 residues.

This clone showed up just once. The V and J genes are TRBV5-1 and TRBJ2-5; D ambiguous. The CDR3 contains 15 residues. Trimming took 0 bases from V and 3 from J, leaving 12 bases between them. Germline CDR1 is SGHRS and CDR2 is YFSETQ. This CDR3 is CASSLAVSEEETQYF. In DNA, the CDR3 is TGCGCCAGCAGCTTGGCCGTGTCAGAAGAAGAGACCCAGTACTTC.

V and J are TRBV5-1 and TRBJ1-1; weak D call: TRBD1 (5 bases). Germline loops: CDR1 SGHRS, CDR2 YFSETQ. The CDR3 runs 13 residues. V lost 4 bases, J lost 3 bases, and 10 bases lay in between. CDR3 bases: TGCGCCAGCAGCATACAGGACGACACTGAAGCTTTCTTT. The encoded protein is CASSIQDDTEAFF. The full variable domain, in which reference TRBV5-1 and TRBJ1-1 provide the parts outside the CDR3, is KAGVTQTPRYLIKTRGQQVTLSCSPISGHRSVSWYQQTPGQGLQFLFEYFSETQRNKGNFPGRFSGRQFSNSRSEMNVSTLELGDSALYLCASSIQDDTEAFFGQGTRLTVV.

The rearrangement joins TRBV7-8 to TRBJ2-1, with D hard to call. V was shortened by 0 bases and J by 9 bases, with 12 bases between the two germline ends. CDR3 length: 14 amino acids. The germline V gene has CDR1 SGHVS and CDR2 FQNEAQ. The CDR3 reads CASSLAGSYVEQFF. Written as DNA, the CDR3 is TGTGCCAGCAGCTTAGCGGGATCGTATGTTGAGCAGTTCTTC.

The chain is built from TRBV9 and TRBJ2-7, with TRBD1 identical over 7 bases. The V gene's germline CDR1 is SGDLS and CDR2 YYNGEE. The CDR3 has 14 amino acids. V trimming: 0 bases; J trimming: 10 bases; junction bases outside the gene matches: 10. CDR3 DNA: TGTGCCAGCAGCGTAGCTACAGGGGAAGAGGTTCAGTACTTC. Translating gives CASSVATGEEVQYF. Full variable domain (outside the CDR3, taken from reference TRBV9 and TRBJ2-7): DSGVTQTPKHLITATGQRVTLRCSPRSGDLSVYWYQQSLDQGLQFLIQYYNGEERAKGNILERFSAQQFPDLHSELNLSSLELGDSALYFCASSVATGEEVQYFGPGTRLTVT.

The rearrangement joins TRBV5-1 to TRBJ1-1; 10 nucleotides agree with TRBD1. The V gene end was trimmed by 4 bases and the J gene end by 9 bases; junction bases not matched to a gene: 18. The germline gives CDR1 SGHRS, CDR2 YFSETQ. The CDR3 has 17 residues. CDR3 coding DNA: TGCGCCAGCAGCCCCGGGGCTGGGACAGGGGATGTACAGAAAGCTTTCTTT. Translation: CASSPGAGTGDVQKAFF.